This T cell receptor beta chain stems from a study of T cell repertoires in cytomegalovirus infection. Across the study: Newly reported HLA-C-restricted and thoroughly characterized HLA-B-restricted CMV epitopes were employed. Indications of both CMV infection and matching HLA type were provided by public TCR beta signatures.

General study points: HLA-C-restricted TCR beta clonotypes specific for CMV led the ex vivo response.

Concerning this clonotype: Its antigen remains unknown.

TCRdb re-analysed the reads in MiXCR, keeping a single row per CDR3 protein. The profile shows approximately 1,000,000 distinct CDR3 sequences, about a third of them singletons. This CDR3 region has 14 residues. Germline V gives CDR1 ENHRY, CDR2 SYGVKD. The V end was cut by 0 bases, the J end by 1 base, with 6 bases between. The source of this sequence is a human donor in good health (CMV status not recorded). Some clones in this sample may be carry-over from other donors' samples. The starting material was cultured CD8+ T cells from PBMCs, obtained from culture after CMV antigen stimulation. This chain uses TRBV10-3 with TRBJ1-2, with D uncertain. The chain's CDR3 is CAISESTLNYGYTF. The CDR3 coding sequence is TGTGCCATCAGTGAGTCGACCCTTAACTATGGCTACACCTTC.